The T cell receptor (beta chain) described here comes from a study of technical replicates of blood from a few donors (dated 2017 in TCRdb). To note about this clone: Its recognized antigen is unknown. No base quality information exists; no much larger clone differs at one position.

The germline V gene encodes CDR1 SGHDN and CDR2 FVKESK. Cut back by 4 bases and 1 base, the V and J ends lie 12 bases apart. The CDR3 covers 15 residues, taking in both the cysteine and the phenylalanine. Just CDR3 DNA is preserved here, 45 bases in frame from base 1. The library was prepared using the immunoSEQ multiplex PCR assay. The clones in this table, taken by TCRdb from immuneACCESS, are in-frame only. Not every clone is retained; where verified, under half of the shortfall comes from an unresolved V gene, and the cause of the rest is unknown. In all, the sample holds approximately 64,000 clones, and 75% to 90% of those were seen once. Together, the top ten hold 4.5% to 5.5% of the sample.

Recombination joined TRBV14 with TRBJ2-3; 6 matching bases give a weak D call of TRBD1. The TCR comes from a human donor in good health. Some clones in this sample may be carry-over from other donors' samples. The sequenced material came from PBMCs. The DNA reads TGTGCCAGCAGCCGGACAGCGCAGGGCACAGATACGCAGTATTTT. Translated, this is CASSRTAQGTDTQYF. With the portions outside the CDR3 filled from the reference TRBV14 and TRBJ2-3 genes, the complete variable region becomes EAGVTQFPSHSVIEKGQTVTLRCDPISGHDNLYWYRRVMGKEIKFLLHFVKESKQDESGMPNNRFLAERTGGTYSTLKVQPAELEDSGVYFCASSRTAQGTDTQYFGPGTRLTVL.